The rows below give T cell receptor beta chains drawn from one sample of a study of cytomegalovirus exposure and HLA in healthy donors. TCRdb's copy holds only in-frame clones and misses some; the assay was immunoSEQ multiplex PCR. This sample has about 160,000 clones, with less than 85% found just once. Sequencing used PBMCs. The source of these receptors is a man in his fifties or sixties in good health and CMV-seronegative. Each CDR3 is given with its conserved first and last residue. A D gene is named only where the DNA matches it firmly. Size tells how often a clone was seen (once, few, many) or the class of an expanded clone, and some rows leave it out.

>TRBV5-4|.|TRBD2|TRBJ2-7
CASSPGTSVFSYEQYF
TGTGCCAGCAGCCCCGGGACTAGCGTTTTCTCCTACGAGCAGTACTTC
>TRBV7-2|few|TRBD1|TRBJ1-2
CASSPGTAYGYTF
TGTGCCAGCAGCCCCGGGACAGCGTATGGCTACACCTTC
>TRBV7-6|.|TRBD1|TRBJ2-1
CASSQPRETGGERRGNEQFF
TGTGCCAGCAGCCAACCTAGGGAGACAGGGGGCGAAAGGCGGGGCAATGAGCAGTTCTTC
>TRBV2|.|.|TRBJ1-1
CASRGGNMNTEAFF
TGTGCCAGCAGGGGGGGAAACATGAACACTGAAGCTTTCTTT
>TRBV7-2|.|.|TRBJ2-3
CASSILIGARTDTQYF
TGTGCCAGCAGCATCCTAATAGGGGCGCGCACAGATACGCAGTATTTT
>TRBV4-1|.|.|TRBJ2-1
CASSQVLAAPPGDEQFF
TGCGCCAGCAGCCAAGTTTTAGCGGCCCCACCGGGCGATGAGCAGTTCTTC
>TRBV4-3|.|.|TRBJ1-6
CASRQTGTGSPLHF
TGCGCCAGCAGACAAACAGGGACCGGTTCACCCCTCCACTTT
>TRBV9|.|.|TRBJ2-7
CASSPSTGPYEQYF
TGTGCCAGCAGTCCATCGACAGGTCCGTACGAGCAGTACTTC
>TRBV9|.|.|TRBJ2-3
CASSVGGTSDTQYF
TGTGCCAGCAGCGTAGGGGGCACCTCAGATACGCAGTATTTT
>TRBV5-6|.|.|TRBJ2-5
CASSRVKILAGVTQYF
TGTGCCAGCAGCCGGGTTAAAATCCTGGCCGGTGTGACCCAGTACTTC
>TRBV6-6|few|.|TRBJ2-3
CASIPRGTSSTDTQYF
TGTGCCAGCATCCCCCGGGGAACTAGCAGCACAGATACGCAGTATTTT
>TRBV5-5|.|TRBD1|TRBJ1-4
CASSPPGTAGHEKLFF
TGTGCCAGCAGCCCCCCAGGGACAGCTGGACATGAAAAACTGTTTTTT
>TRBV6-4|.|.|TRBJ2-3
CASSLEASGTDTQYF
TGTGCCAGCAGTCTGGAGGCTAGCGGCACAGATACGCAGTATTTT
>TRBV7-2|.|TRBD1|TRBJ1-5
CASSLARDRRYSNQPQHF
TGTGCCAGCAGCTTAGCCCGGGACAGGAGATATAGCAATCAGCCCCAGCATTTT
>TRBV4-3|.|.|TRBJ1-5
CASSQESGQPQHF
TGCGCCAGCAGCCAAGAGTCGGGTCAGCCCCAGCATTTT
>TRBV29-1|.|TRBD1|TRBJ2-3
CSVDRTGVTDTQYF
TGCAGCGTTGACCGGACAGGGGTAACAGATACGCAGTATTTT
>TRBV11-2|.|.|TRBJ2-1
CASSANRGGNEQFF
TGTGCCAGCAGCGCAAACAGGGGGGGCAATGAGCAGTTCTTC
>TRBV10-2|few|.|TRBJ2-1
CASSPSSGNEQFF
TGCGCCAGCTCGCCCTCATCGGGGAATGAGCAGTTCTTC
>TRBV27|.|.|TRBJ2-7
CASSPWGVGEQYF
TGTGCCAGCAGTCCCTGGGGGGTCGGCGAGCAGTACTTC
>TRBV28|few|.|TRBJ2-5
CASSSLWGGRSSETQYF
TGTGCCAGCAGCTCGTTGTGGGGGGGCCGGTCATCAGAGACCCAGTACTTC
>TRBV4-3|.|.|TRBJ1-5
CASSQDRGGDGAQHF
TGCGCCAGCAGCCAAGATCGTGGCGGGGATGGGGCCCAGCATTTT
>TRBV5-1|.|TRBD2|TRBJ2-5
CASSFTGTSGQGTQYF
TGCGCCAGCAGCTTCACCGGGACTAGCGGACAAGGGACCCAGTACTTC
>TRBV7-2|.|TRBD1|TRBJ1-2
CASSPTLWTGSGYTF
TGTGCCAGCAGCCCGACATTATGGACAGGGAGTGGCTACACCTTC
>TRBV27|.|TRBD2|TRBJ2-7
CASRQRLAGTYEQYF
TGTGCCAGCCGGCAGCGACTAGCGGGAACCTACGAGCAGTACTTC
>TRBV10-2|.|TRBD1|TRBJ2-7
CASSPTGTGRTYEQYF
TGCGCCAGCAGTCCAACCGGGACAGGGAGGACCTACGAGCAGTACTTC
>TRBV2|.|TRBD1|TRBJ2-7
CASSATGAEQYF
TGTGCCAGCAGCGCAACAGGGGCCGAGCAGTACTTC
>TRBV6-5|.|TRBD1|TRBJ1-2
CASSEQGADGYTF
TGTGCCAGCAGTGAACAGGGGGCTGATGGCTACACCTTC
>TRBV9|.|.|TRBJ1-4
CARGGEKLFF
TGTGCCAGGGGGGGGGAAAAACTGTTTTTT
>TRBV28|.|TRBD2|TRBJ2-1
CASSSPPGGGGYEQFF
TGTGCCAGCAGTTCACCCCCGGGCGGGGGGGGCTATGAGCAGTTCTTC
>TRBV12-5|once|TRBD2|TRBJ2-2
CASGFYSSGANTGELFF
TGTGCTAGTGGTTTCTACTCTAGCGGGGCGAACACCGGGGAGCTGTTTTTT
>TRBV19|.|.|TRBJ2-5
CASSKVVAAQETQYF
TGTGCCAGTAGTAAAGTGGTAGCGGCGCAAGAGACCCAGTACTTC
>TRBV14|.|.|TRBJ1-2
CASSQNRDQSYGYTF
TGTGCCAGCAGCCAAAACAGGGACCAGAGCTATGGCTACACCTTC
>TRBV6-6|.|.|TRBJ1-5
CASQAPGDQPQHF
TGTGCCAGCCAGGCCCCGGGGGATCAGCCCCAGCATTTT
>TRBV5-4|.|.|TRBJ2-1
CASSFQGSSYNEQFF
TGTGCCAGCAGCTTCCAGGGGAGCTCCTACAATGAGCAGTTCTTC
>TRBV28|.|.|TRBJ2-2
CAKRPDQNTGELFF
TGTGCCAAGCGGCCCGACCAGAACACCGGGGAGCTGTTTTTT
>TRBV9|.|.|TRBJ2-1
CASSVGLSYNEQFF
TGTGCCAGCAGCGTAGGTCTCTCCTACAATGAGCAGTTCTTC
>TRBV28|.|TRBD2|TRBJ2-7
CASEAGTSGYEQYF
TGTGCCTCCGAGGCCGGGACTAGCGGTTACGAGCAGTACTTC
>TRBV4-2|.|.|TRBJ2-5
CASSQESVQETQYF
TGTGCCAGCAGCCAAGAAAGCGTCCAAGAGACCCAGTACTTC
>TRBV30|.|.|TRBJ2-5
CAWSRGFRGHQETQYF
TGTGCCTGGAGTAGGGGTTTCAGGGGCCATCAAGAGACCCAGTACTTC
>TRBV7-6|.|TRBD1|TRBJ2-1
CASSLGTGGSEQFF
TGTGCCAGCAGCTTAGGGACAGGGGGCAGTGAGCAGTTCTTC
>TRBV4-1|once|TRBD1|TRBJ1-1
CASSHADRAPEAFF
TGCGCCAGCAGCCATGCCGACAGGGCACCTGAAGCTTTCTTT
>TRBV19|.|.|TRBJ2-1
CASSFSGAYNEQFF
TGTGCCAGTAGTTTTAGCGGTGCCTACAATGAGCAGTTCTTC
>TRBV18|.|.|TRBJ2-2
CASSRSGLNTGELFF
TGTGCCAGCTCACGTTCGGGGTTGAACACCGGGGAGCTGTTTTTT
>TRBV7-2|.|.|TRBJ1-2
CASSRTGGGHGYTF
TGTGCCAGCAGCCGGACGGGGGGGGGACATGGCTACACCTTC
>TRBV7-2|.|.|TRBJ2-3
CATPGTFSDTQYF
TGTGCCACCCCTGGGACATTCAGTGATACGCAGTATTTT
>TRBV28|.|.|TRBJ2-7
CASSADSFYEQYF
TGTGCCAGCAGTGCCGACAGCTTCTACGAGCAGTACTTC
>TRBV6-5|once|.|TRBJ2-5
CASSSVVAQETQYF
TGTGCCAGCAGTTCGGTGGTAGCGCAAGAGACCCAGTACTTC